This TCR beta chain is drawn from a study of blood T cells in healthy people across ages. General observations from the study: The authors considered diversity estimates from one million T cells to be underestimates.

Concerning this clonotype: The antigen remains undetermined.

Primers used in a second PCR of about 6 to 11 cycles were a sample-barcoded 5' primer and a J-beta primer mix. TCRdb fed the 5' RACE reads into MiXCR, producing one record per CDR3 protein. This table has 270,000 or so distinct CDR3 sequences, 25% to 30% appearing once. The CDR3 has 16 residues. The germline V and J ends were trimmed by 8 bases and 3 bases, with 20 bases remaining between them. The germline V gene has CDR1 SEHNR and CDR2 FQNEAQ (reference sequence). The receptor was derived from a woman aged 65 to 85 in good health. This sequence joins TRBV7-9 and TRBJ2-1, with D perhaps matching TRBD1 or TRBD2 (6 bases each). The sample taken for sequencing was blood. The CDR3 bases are TGTGCCAGCTTGGGGGGTCAACAGGGACGCTACAATGAGCAGTTCTTC. Amino acids: CASLGGQQGRYNEQFF.